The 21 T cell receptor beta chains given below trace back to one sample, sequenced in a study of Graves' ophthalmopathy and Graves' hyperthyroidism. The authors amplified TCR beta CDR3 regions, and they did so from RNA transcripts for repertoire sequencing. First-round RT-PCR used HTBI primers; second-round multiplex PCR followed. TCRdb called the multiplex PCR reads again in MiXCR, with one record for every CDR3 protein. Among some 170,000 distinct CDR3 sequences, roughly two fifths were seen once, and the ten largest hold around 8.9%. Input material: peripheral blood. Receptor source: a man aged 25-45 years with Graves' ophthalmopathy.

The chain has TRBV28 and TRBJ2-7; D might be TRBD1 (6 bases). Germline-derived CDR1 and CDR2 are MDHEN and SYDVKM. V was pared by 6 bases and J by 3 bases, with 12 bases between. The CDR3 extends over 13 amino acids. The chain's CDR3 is CASRRGQNYEQYF. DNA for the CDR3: TGTGCCAGCAGACGCGGACAGAACTACGAGCAGTACTTC.

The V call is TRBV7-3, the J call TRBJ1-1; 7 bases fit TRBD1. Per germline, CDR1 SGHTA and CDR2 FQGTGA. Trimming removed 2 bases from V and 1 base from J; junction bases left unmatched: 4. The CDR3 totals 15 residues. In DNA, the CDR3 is TGTGCCAGCAGCTTATTAGGGACAGAGAACACTGAAGCTTTCTTT. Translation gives CASSLLGTENTEAFF.

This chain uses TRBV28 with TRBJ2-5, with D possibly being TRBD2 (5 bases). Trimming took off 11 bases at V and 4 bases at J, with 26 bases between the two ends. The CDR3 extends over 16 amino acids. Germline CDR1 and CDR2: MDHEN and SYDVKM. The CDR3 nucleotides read TGTGCCTCTGGGGAGCCTTCAAATCGGGCAAGAGAGACCCAGTACTTC. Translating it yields CASGEPSNRARETQYF.

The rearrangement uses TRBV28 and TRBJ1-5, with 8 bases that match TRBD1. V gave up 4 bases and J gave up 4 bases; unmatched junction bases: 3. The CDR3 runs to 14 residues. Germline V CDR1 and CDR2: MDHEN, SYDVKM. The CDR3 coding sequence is TGTGCCAGCAGTTCAGGGGGCGGGAATCAGCCCCAGCATTTT. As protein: CASSSGGGNQPQHF.

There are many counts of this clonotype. CDR3 in amino acids: CASSFQDQPQHF. The CDR3 coding sequence is TGTGCCAGCAGTTTCCAGGATCAGCCCCAGCATTTT. This chain joins TRBV28 and TRBJ1-5; D remains unclear. This CDR3 contains 12 residues. V gave up 3 bases and J gave up 5 bases, with 5 bases separating them. Germline CDR1 reads MDHEN; CDR2 reads SYDVKM.

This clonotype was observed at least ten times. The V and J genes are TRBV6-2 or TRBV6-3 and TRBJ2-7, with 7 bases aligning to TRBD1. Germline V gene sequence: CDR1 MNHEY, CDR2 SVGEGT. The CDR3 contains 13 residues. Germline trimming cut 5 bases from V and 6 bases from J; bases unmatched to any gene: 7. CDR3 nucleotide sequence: TGTGCCAGCAGTCTTCAGGGGGTCGGCGAGCAGTACTTC. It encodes CASSLQGVGEQYF.

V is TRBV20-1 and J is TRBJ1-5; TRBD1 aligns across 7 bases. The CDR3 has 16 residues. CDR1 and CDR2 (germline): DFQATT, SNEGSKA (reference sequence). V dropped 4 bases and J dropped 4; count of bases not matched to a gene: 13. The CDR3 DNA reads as TGCAGTGCTAACGAGGGGGGGGGACAGCCAAATCAGCCCCAGCATTTT. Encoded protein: CSANEGGGQPNQPQHF.

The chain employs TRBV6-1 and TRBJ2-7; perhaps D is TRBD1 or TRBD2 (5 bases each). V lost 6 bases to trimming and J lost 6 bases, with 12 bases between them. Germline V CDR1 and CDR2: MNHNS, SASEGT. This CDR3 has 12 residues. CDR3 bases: TGTGCCAGCAGCCGGGACCTCCCCGAGCAGTACTTC. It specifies CASSRDLPEQYF.

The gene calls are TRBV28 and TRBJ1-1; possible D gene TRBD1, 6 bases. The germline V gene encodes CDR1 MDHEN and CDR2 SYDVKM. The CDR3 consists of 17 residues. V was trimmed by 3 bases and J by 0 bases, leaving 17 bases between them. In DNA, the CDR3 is TGTGCCAGCAGTTTGCCCCTAAGCAGGGGCCTGAACACTGAAGCTTTCTTT. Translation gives CASSLPLSRGLNTEAFF.

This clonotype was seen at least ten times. The CDR3 loop reads CASSPLASGGASYEQYF. DNA of the CDR3: TGTGCCAGCAGTCCCCTCGCTAGCGGAGGTGCGAGCTACGAGCAGTACTTC. The rearrangement uses TRBV6-2 or TRBV6-3 and TRBJ2-7, with 7 bases lining up with TRBD2. Trimming at V came to 5 bases and at J to 3 bases, leaving 16 bases not matched to a gene. Germline V gene sequence: CDR1 MNHEY, CDR2 SVGEGT. There are 17 residues in the CDR3.

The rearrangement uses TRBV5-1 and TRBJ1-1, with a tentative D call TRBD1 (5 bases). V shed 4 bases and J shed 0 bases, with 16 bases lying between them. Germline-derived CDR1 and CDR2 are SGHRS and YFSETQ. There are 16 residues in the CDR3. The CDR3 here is CASSPEIQGMNTEAFF. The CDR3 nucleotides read TGCGCCAGCAGCCCCGAAATTCAGGGCATGAACACTGAAGCTTTCTTT.

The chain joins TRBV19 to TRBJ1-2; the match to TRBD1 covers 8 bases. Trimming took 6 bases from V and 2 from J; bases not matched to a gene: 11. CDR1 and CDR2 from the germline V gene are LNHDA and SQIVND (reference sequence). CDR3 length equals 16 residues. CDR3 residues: CASSPSPGQENYGYTF. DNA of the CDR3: TGTGCCAGTAGCCCATCTCCGGGACAGGAAAACTATGGCTACACCTTC.

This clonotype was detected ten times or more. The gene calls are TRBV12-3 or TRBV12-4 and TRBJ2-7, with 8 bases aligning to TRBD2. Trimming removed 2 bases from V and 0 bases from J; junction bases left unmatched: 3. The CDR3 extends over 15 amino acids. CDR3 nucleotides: TGTGCCAGCAGTTTACTAGCGGGTCTCTCCTACGAGCAGTACTTC. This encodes CASSLLAGLSYEQYF.

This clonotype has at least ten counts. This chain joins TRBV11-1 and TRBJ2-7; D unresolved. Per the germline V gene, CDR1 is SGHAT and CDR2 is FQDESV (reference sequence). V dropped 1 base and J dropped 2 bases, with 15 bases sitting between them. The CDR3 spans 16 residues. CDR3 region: CASSLGTRKSAYEQYF. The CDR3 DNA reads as TGTGCCAGCAGCTTAGGTACAAGAAAGTCGGCCTACGAGCAGTACTTC.

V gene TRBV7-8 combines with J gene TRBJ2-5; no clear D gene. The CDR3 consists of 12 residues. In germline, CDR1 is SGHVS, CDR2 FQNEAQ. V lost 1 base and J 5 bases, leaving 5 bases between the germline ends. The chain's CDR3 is CASSLVLETQYF. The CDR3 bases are TGTGCCAGCAGCTTAGTGTTGGAGACCCAGTACTTC.

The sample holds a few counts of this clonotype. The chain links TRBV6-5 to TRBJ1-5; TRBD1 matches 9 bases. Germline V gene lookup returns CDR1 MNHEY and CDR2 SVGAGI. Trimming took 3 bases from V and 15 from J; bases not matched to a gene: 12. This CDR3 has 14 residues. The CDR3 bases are TGTGCCAGCAGTTATGACCAAGGGACAGGGATTTTGCATTTT. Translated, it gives CASSYDQGTGILHF.

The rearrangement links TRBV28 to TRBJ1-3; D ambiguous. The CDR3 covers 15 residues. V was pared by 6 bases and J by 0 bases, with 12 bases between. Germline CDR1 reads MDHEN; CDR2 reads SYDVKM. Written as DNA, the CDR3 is TGTGCCAGCAGCTTAGAAGGCAACTCTGGAAACACCATATATTTT. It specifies CASSLEGNSGNTIYF.

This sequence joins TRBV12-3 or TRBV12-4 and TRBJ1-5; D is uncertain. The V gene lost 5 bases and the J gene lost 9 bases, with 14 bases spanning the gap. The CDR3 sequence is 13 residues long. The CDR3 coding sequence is TGTGCCAGCAGTCGCGTCCGGAGCGGGCCCCAGCATTTT. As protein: CASSRVRSGPQHF.

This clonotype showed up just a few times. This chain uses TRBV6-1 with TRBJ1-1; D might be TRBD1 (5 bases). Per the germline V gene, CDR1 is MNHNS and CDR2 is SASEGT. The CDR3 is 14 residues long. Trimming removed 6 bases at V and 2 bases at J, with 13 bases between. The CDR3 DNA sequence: TGTGCCAGCAGATCTGGACACAGTAACACTGAAGCTTTCTTT. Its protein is CASRSGHSNTEAFF.

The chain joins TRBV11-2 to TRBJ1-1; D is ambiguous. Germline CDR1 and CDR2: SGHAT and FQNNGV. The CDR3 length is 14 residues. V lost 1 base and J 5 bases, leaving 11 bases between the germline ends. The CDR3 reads CASSLGGMRTEAFF. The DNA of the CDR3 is TGTGCCAGCAGCTTAGGTGGGATGAGGACTGAAGCTTTCTTT.

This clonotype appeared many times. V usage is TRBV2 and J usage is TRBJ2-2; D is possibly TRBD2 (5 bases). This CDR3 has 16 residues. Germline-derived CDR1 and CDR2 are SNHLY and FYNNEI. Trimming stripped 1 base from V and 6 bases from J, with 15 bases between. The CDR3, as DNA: TGTGCCAGCAGTGAAGTGGCAGGACTGATGGCCGGGGAGCTGTTTTTT. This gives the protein CASSEVAGLMAGELFF. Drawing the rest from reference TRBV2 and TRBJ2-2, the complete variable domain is EPEVTQTPSHQVTQMGQEVILRCVPISNHLYFYWYRQILGQKVEFLVSFYNNEISEKSEIFDDQFSVERPDGSNFTLKIRSTKLEDSAMYFCASSEVAGLMAGELFFGEGSRLTVL.